These 18 T cell receptor beta chains share one sample of origin, sequenced in a study of blood T cell repertoires in COVID-19. Profiled with immunoSEQ multiplex PCR; TCRdb holds only in-frame clones, not every one. The sample records under 150,000 clones, about 85% being singletons. Sequenced sample: peripheral blood. The receptors were gathered from a middle-aged man with acute or convalescent COVID-19.

V gene TRBV4-3 combines with J gene TRBJ2-1, with TRBD2 as a possible D gene (7 bases). This CDR3 is 15 amino acids long. Germline lookup yields CDR1 LGHNA and CDR2 YSLEER. V was trimmed by 4 bases and J by 1 base, leaving 11 bases between them. CDR3 residues: CASSRTRGSYNEQFF. CDR3 sequence (DNA): TGCGCCAGCAGCCGGACTAGGGGGTCCTACAATGAGCAGTTCTTC.

DNA of the CDR3: TGTGCCAGCAGCCTAGGACTACCAGGCGTCTACGAGCAGTACTTC. It is translated as CASSLGLPGVYEQYF. This rearrangement joins TRBV7-9 to TRBJ2-7; TRBD2 might be the D (6 bases). CDR1 is SEHNR and CDR2 is FQNEAQ in the germline V gene (reference sequence). The CDR3 consists of 15 residues. Trimming pared 5 bases from V and 3 bases from J, leaving 17 bases between.

This rearrangement joins TRBV29-1 to TRBJ2-3, with TRBD2 as a possible D gene (5 bases). Germline V lookup: CDR1 SQVTM, CDR2 ANQGSEA. The CDR3 length is 15 residues. Trimming took 1 base from V and 1 from J, leaving 12 bases between them. Here the CDR3 reads CSVEVWMRGTDTQYF. CDR3 DNA sequence: TGCAGCGTTGAAGTCTGGATGAGGGGCACAGATACGCAGTATTTT.

The count of this clone is one. This chain links TRBV10-3 with TRBJ1-4, with 8 bases matching TRBD1. The CDR3 has 14 amino acids. Germline V lookup: CDR1 ENHRY, CDR2 SYGVKD. The J segment lost 1 base and the V segment lost 11 bases, leaving 6 bases of the junction unmatched. This CDR3 is CAVGQGQTNEKLFF. CDR3 in DNA: TGTGCCGTCGGACAGGGTCAAACTAATGAAAAACTGTTTTTT.

The chain links TRBV2 to TRBJ2-7; tentative D call: TRBD2 (5 bases). Germline V gives CDR1 SNHLY, CDR2 FYNNEI. Trimming took off 1 base at V and 2 bases at J, with 12 bases between the two ends. The CDR3 spans 15 residues. The CDR3 DNA follows: TGTGCCAGCAGTGAAGGAGGGCTAAGCCCCTACGAGCAGTACTTC. Amino acid sequence: CASSEGGLSPYEQYF.

The count of this clone is one. V gene TRBV10-3 combines with J gene TRBJ2-7; 11 nucleotides align to TRBD1. The germline gives CDR1 ENHRY, CDR2 SYGVKD. The CDR3 is 13 residues long. V gave up 5 bases and J gave up 5 bases; unmatched junction bases: 2. The CDR3, as DNA: TGTGCCATCAGTCCGGGACAGGGGGACGAGCAGTACTTC. It codes for CAISPGQGDEQYF.

V usage is TRBV30 and J usage is TRBJ2-7; no definite D call. Per germline, CDR1 GTSNPN and CDR2 SVGIG (reference sequence). The length of the CDR3 is 11 residues. The V and J ends lost 4 bases and 8 bases respectively, with 12 bases between them. The CDR3 region is CAWNMALQQYF. DNA of the CDR3: TGTGCCTGGAATATGGCCCTTCAGCAGTACTTC. Full variable domain (remainder filled in from reference TRBV30 and TRBJ2-7): SQTIHQWPATLVQPVGSPLSLECTVEGTSNPNLYWYRQAAGRGLQLLFYSVGIGQISSEVPQNLSASRPQDRQFILSSKKLLLSDSGFYLCAWNMALQQYFGPGTRLTVT.

The CDR3 nucleotides read TGTGCCATCAGTGCGCGGGAGAGCACAGATACGCAGTATTTT. Residues: CAISARESTDTQYF. The V call is TRBV10-3, the J call TRBJ2-3; the match to TRBD2 covers 7 bases. Germline V lookup: CDR1 ENHRY, CDR2 SYGVKD. There are 14 residues in the CDR3. The J segment lost 0 bases and the V segment lost 4 bases, leaving 1 base of the junction unmatched.

The chain joins TRBV9 to TRBJ2-3; no reliable D call. V lost 0 bases and J lost 5, with 7 bases in between. Germline V gives CDR1 SGDLS, CDR2 YYNGEE. This CDR3 region has 13 residues. The CDR3 loop reads CASSVGQLDTQYF. The CDR3 coding sequence is TGTGCCAGCAGCGTAGGGCAGTTAGATACGCAGTATTTT.

The V call is TRBV19, the J call TRBJ2-1; weak D call: TRBD1 (6 bases). The germline V gene encodes CDR1 LNHDA and CDR2 SQIVND (reference sequence). This CDR3 spans 15 amino acids. Deletions cut 9 bases from V and 7 bases from J, with 22 bases between. CDR3 coding DNA: TGTGCCAGCAACACGGGCACAGGGTTCCTGAATGAGCAGTTCTTC. It yields the protein CASNTGTGFLNEQFF.

The rearrangement links TRBV5-1 to TRBJ2-2, with TRBD2 as a possible D gene (5 bases). V was cut by 0 bases and J by 2 bases, with 5 bases left in between. The CDR3 is 14 residues long. Germline CDR1 reads SGHRS; CDR2 reads YFSETQ. The CDR3 nucleotides read TGCGCCAGCAGCTTGGGGACTAACACCGGGGAGCTGTTTTTT. It is translated as CASSLGTNTGELFF.

The chain has TRBV7-9 and TRBJ1-1, with TRBD1 as a possible D gene (5 bases). CDR3 length: 15 amino acids. Trimming took 0 bases from V and 5 from J, leaving 13 bases between them. Per the germline V gene, CDR1 is SEHNR and CDR2 is FQNEAQ (reference sequence). As DNA, the CDR3 is TGTGCCAGCAGCTTAGCTGCGGGGGGTGGTACTGAAGCTTTCTTT. Translation: CASSLAAGGGTEAFF.

The chain is built from TRBV4-1 and TRBJ1-4, with D maybe TRBD1 (5 bases). V was trimmed by 7 bases and J by 5 bases, leaving 11 bases between them. CDR1 is MGHRA and CDR2 is YSYEKL in the germline V gene. The CDR3 loop spans 13 amino acids. The CDR3 is CASNQGGNEKLFF. The CDR3 coding sequence is TGCGCCAGCAATCAGGGAGGCAATGAAAAACTGTTTTTT.

The chain is built from TRBV7-6 and TRBJ1-1; D ambiguous. In germline, CDR1 is SGHVS, CDR2 FNYEAQ. The CDR3 length is 17 residues. V lost 6 bases, J lost 2 bases, and 22 bases lay in between. The CDR3 region is CASSQTAGGGSNTEAFF. The CDR3 DNA follows: TGTGCCAGCAGTCAGACGGCGGGTGGAGGCTCTAACACTGAAGCTTTCTTT. The variable domain in full, completed from reference TRBV7-6 and TRBJ1-1, reads GAGVSQSPRYKVTKRGQDVALRCDPISGHVSLYWYRQALGQGPEFLTYFNYEAQQDKSGLPNDRFSAERPEGSISTLTIQRTEQRDSAMYRCASSQTAGGGSNTEAFFGQGTRLTVV.

This clone was observed a few times. CDR3 sequence (DNA): TGTGCCAGTAGCGATCCCGGGACAGCCGCAACTAATGAAAAACTGTTTTTT. Amino acids: CASSDPGTAATNEKLFF. The chain recombines TRBV19 with TRBJ1-4, with 7 bases aligning to TRBD1. Germline CDR1 and CDR2: LNHDA and SQIVND (reference sequence). The CDR3 extends over 17 amino acids. Trimming took 6 bases from V and 0 from J; bases not matched to a gene: 10.

The CDR3 sequence is CATSDCSENEPQHF. CDR3 DNA: TGTGCCACCAGTGACTGTTCTGAGAACGAGCCCCAGCATTTT. The chain recombines TRBV24-1 with TRBJ1-5; unclear D gene. The germline gives CDR1 KGHDR, CDR2 SFDVKD. Trimming shortened V by 4 bases and J by 8 bases, and 14 bases separated the two germline ends. The CDR3 sequence is 14 residues long.

The chain has TRBV5-4 and TRBJ2-1; 14 bases match TRBD2. Germline V gene sequence: CDR1 SGHNT, CDR2 YYREEE (reference sequence). The junction had 18 bases not matched to a gene; V was cut back by 5 bases and J by 8 bases. CDR3 length: 19 amino acids. The CDR3 spells CASSGSYRTSGGPIDEQFF. DNA of the CDR3: TGTGCCAGCAGTGGTTCTTACCGGACTAGCGGGGGGCCTATCGATGAGCAGTTCTTC.

The rearrangement joins TRBV7-2 to TRBJ2-7, with 9 bases lining up with TRBD2. Trimming removed 1 base from V and 2 bases from J; junction bases left unmatched: 9. Germline assignment: CDR1 SGHTA and CDR2 FQGNSA. The CDR3 runs 17 residues. The CDR3 reads CASSLDTAGGHTYEQYF. DNA for the CDR3: TGTGCCAGCAGCTTAGATACAGCGGGGGGCCACACCTACGAGCAGTACTTC.